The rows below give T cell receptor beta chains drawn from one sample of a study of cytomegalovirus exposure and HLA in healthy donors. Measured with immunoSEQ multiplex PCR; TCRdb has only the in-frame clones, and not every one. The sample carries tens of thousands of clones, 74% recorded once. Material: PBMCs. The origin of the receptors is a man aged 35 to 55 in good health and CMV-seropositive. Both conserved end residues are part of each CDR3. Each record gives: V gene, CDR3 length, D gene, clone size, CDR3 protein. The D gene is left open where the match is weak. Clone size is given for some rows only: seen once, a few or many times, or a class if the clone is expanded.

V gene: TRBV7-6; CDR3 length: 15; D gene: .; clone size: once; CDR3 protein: CASSLGARTPYEQYF
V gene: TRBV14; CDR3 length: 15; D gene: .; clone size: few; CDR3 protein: CASSPGRGKYYEQYF
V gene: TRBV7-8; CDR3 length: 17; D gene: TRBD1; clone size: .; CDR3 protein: CASSLRQGRISNSEAFF
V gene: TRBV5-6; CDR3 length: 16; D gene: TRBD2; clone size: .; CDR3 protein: CASSLEGREATYEQYF
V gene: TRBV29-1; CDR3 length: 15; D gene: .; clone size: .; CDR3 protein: CSVLSGRAMNTEAFF
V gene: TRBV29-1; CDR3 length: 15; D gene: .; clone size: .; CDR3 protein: CSVTTGGRATGELFF
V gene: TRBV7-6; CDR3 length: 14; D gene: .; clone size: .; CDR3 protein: CASSLEGQTDTQYF
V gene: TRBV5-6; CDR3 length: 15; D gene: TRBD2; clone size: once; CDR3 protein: CASSGSGGLLNEQFF
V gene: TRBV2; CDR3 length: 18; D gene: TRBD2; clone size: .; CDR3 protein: CASSVAIAGGPEQETQYF
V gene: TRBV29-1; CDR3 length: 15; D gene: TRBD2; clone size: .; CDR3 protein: CSVEAGTSGYNEQFF
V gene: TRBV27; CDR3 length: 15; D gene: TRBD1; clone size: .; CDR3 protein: CASSFLSGGDQPQHF
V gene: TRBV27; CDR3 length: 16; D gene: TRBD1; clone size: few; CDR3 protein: CASSLGQGVSTQPQHF
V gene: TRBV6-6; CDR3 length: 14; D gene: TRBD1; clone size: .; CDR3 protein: CASGDRVGAQPQHF
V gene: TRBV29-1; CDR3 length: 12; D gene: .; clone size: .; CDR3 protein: CSAGALGTEAFF
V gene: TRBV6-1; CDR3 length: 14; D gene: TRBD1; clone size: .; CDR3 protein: CASRDRGNNQPQHF
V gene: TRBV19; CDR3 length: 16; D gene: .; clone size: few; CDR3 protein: CASSIDQGPGASEAFF
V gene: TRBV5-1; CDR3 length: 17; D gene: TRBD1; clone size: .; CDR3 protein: CASSLGQGEGANEKLFF
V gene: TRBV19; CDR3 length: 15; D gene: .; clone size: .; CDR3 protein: CASTTVRWAKNIQYF
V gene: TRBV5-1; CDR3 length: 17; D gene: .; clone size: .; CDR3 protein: CASSRTGPRLAPGELFF
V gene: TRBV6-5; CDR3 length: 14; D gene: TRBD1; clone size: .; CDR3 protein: CASSRPGGNEKLFF
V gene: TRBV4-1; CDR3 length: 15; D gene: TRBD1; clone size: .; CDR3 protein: CASSPGDRAAFGYTF
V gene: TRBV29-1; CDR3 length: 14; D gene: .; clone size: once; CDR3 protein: CSVEGRAAGNTIYF
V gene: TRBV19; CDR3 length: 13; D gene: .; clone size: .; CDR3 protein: CASSNRDQETQYF
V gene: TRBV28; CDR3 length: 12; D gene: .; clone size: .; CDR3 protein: CASSFNGYGYTF
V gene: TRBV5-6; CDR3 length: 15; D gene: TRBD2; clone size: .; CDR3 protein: CASSRLAGLYNEQFF
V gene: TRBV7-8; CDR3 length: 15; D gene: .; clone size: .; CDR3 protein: CASSPRNSRNYGYTF
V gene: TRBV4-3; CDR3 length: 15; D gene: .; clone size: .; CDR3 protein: CASSQDLNRVREQYF
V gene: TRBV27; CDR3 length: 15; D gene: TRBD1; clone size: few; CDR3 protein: CASQDRGGNTGELFF
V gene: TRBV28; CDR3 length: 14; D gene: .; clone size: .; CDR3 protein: CASSRTREDTEAFF
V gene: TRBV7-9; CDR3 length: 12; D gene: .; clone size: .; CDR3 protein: CASDQRETEAFF